This TCR beta chain was retrieved from a study of blood T cell repertoires in COVID-19. TCRdb's copy holds only in-frame clones and misses some; the assay was immunoSEQ multiplex PCR. The sample shows about 350,000 clones, about 90% of them seen only once. This clone has just one count. The sequence derives from a woman in her twenties or thirties who had recovered from COVID-19. The sample was PBMCs or T cells enriched from blood (not recorded which).

The DNA for the CDR3 is TGTGCCAGCACGGGTAGCGGGGCGGGAGTTACGCAGTATTTT. This sequence encodes CASTGSGAGVTQYF. The J gene is TRBJ2-3, the V gene TRBV3-1 (or the pseudogene TRBV3-2); 8 nucleotides match TRBD2. Trimming took 7 bases from V and 8 from J; bases not matched to a gene: 11. Germline V lookup: CDR1 LGHDT, CDR2 YNNKEL (reference sequence). The CDR3 is 14 residues long.